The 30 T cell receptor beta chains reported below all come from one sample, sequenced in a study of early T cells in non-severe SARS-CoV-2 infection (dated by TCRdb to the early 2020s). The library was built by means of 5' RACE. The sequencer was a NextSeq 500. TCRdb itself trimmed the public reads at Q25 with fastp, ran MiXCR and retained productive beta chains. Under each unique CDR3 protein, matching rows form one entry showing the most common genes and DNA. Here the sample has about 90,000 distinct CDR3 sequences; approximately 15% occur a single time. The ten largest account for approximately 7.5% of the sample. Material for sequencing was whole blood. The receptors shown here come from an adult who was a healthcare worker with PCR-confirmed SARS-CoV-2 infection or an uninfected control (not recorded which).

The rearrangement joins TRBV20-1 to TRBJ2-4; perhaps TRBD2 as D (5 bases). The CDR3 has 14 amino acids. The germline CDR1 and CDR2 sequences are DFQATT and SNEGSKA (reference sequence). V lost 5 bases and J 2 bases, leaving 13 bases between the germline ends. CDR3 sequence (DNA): TGCAGTGCTCTTAGCGAGGCCCCCAAAAACATTCAGTACTTC. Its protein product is CSALSEAPKNIQYF.

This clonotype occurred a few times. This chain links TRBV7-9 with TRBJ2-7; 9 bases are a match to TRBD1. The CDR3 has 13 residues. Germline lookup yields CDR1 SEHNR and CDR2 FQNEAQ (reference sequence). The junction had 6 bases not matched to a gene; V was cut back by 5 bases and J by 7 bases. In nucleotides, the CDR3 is TGTGCCAGCAGCCCACAGGGGGCGGGGGAGCAGTACTTC. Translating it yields CASSPQGAGEQYF.

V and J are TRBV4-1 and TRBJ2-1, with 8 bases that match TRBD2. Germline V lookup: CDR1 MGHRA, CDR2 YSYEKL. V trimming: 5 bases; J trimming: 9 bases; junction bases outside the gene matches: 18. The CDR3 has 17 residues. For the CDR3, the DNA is TGCGCCAGCAGCGACAAGACTGGCGGGAGGATTCTGGGTGAGCAGTTCTTC. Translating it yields CASSDKTGGRILGEQFF.

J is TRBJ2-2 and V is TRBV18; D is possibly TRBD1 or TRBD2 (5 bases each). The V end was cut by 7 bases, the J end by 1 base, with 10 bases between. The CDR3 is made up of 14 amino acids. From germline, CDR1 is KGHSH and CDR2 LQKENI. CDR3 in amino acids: CASLPGRNTGELFF. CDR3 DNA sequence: TGTGCCAGCTTACCGGGGCGGAACACCGGGGAGCTGTTTTTT.

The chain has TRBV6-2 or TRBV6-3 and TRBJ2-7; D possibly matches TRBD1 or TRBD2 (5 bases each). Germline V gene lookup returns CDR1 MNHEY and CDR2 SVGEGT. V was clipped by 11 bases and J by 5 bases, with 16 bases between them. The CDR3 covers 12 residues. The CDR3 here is CASRGGLNEQYF. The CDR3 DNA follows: TGTGCCTCTAGGGGTGGACTTAACGAGCAGTACTTC.

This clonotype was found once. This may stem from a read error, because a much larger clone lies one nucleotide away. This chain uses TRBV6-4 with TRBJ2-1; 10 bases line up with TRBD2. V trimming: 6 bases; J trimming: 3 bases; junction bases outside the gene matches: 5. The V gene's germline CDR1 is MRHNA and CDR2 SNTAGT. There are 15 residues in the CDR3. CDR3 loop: CASSRGLADYNEQFF. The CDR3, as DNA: TGTGCCAGCAGCCGCGGACTAGCGGACTACAATGAGCAGTTCTTC.

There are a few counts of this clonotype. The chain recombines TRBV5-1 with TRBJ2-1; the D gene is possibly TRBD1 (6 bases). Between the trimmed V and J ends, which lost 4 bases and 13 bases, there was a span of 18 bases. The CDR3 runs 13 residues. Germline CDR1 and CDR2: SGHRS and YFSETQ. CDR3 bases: TGCGCCAGCAGCCCGGGACGACGGGACACCCAGTTCTTC. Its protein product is CASSPGRRDTQFF.

CDR3 sequence (DNA): TGCAGCGTTTCACCGGGACTAGCGGGAGGTGACAATGAGCAGTTCTTC. Translated, it gives CSVSPGLAGGDNEQFF. The V gene is TRBV29-1, the J gene TRBJ2-1; 15 bases are shared with TRBD2. The junction had 7 bases not matched to a gene; V was cut back by 5 bases and J by 5 bases. The CDR3 extends over 16 amino acids. Germline CDR1 SQVTM, CDR2 ANQGSEA.

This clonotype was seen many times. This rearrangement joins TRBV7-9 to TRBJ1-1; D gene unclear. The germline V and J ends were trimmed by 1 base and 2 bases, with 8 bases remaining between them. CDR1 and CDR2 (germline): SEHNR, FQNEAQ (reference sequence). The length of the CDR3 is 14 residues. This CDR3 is CASSLVNRNTEAFF. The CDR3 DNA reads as TGTGCCAGCAGCTTAGTAAACAGAAACACTGAAGCTTTCTTT.

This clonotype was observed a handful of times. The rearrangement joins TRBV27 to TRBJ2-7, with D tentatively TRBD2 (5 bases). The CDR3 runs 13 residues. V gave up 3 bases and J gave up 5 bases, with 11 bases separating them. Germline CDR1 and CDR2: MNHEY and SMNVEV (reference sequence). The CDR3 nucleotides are TGTGCCAGCAGTTTCATGGGAGTTCACGAGCAGTACTTC. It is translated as CASSFMGVHEQYF.

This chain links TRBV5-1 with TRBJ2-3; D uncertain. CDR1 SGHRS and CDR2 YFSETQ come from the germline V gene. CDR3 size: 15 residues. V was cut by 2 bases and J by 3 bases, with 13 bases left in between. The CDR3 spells CASSLTYSPTDTQYF. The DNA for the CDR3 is TGCGCCAGCAGCTTAACCTACAGTCCTACAGATACGCAGTATTTT.

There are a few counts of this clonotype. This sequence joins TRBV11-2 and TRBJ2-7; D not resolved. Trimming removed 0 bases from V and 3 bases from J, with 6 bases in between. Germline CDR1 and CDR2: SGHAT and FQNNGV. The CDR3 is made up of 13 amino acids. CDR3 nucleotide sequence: TGTGCCAGCAGCTTAGATCCGGACTACGAGCAGTACTTC. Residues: CASSLDPDYEQYF.

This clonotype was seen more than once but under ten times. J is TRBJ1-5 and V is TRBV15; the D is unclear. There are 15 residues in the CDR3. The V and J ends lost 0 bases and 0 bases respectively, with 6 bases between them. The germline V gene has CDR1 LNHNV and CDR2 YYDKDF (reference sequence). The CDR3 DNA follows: TGTGCCACCAGCAGAGATTTTGGTAGCAATCAGCCCCAGCATTTT. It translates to CATSRDFGSNQPQHF.

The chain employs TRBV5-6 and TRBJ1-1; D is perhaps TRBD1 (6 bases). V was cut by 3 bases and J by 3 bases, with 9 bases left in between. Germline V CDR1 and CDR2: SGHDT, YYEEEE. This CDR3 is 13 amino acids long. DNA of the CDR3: TGTGCCAGCAGCTGGGGGACATACACTGAAGCTTTCTTT. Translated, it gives CASSWGTYTEAFF.

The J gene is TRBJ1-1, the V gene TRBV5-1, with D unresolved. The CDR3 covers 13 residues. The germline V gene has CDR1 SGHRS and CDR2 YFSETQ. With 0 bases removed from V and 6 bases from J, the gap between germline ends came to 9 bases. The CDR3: CASSLGEFAEAFF. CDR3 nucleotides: TGCGCCAGCAGCTTGGGGGAATTCGCTGAAGCTTTCTTT.

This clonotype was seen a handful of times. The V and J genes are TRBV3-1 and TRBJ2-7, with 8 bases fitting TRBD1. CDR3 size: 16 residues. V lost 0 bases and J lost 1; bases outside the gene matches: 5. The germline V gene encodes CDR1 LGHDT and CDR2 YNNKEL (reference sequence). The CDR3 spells CASSQDPGQGSYEQYF. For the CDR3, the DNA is TGTGCCAGCAGCCAAGACCCTGGACAGGGTTCCTACGAGCAGTACTTC.

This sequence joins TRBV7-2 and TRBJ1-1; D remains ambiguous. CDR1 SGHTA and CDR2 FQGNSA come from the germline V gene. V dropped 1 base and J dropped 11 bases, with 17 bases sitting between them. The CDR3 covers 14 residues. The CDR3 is CASSLVSYGIGAFF. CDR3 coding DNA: TGTGCCAGCAGCTTAGTGTCCTACGGGATCGGGGCTTTCTTT.

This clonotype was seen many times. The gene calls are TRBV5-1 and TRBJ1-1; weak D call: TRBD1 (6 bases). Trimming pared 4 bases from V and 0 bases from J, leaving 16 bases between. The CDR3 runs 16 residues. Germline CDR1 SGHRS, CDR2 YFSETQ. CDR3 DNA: TGCGCCAGCAGCCCGGGAAAGGACAGCTTGAACACTGAAGCTTTCTTT. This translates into CASSPGKDSLNTEAFF.

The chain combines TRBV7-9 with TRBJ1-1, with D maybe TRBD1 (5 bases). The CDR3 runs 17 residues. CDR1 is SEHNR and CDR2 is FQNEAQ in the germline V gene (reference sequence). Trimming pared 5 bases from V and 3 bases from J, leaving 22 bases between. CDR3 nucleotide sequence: TGTGCCAGCAGCCACCGACCACTTGGGGGGTTTTACACTGAAGCTTTCTTT. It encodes CASSHRPLGGFYTEAFF.

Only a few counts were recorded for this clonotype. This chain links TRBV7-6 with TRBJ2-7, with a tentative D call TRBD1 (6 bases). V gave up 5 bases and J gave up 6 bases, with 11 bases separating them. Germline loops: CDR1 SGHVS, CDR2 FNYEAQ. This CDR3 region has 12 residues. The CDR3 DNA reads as TGTGCCAGCAGCCTAACAGGGAGCGAGCAGTACTTC. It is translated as CASSLTGSEQYF.

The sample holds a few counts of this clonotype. DNA of the CDR3: TGTGCCAGCAGCTTAGGTAGTTGGGGACAGGCGAGGCCTGAAGCTTTCTTT. Translated: CASSLGSWGQARPEAFF. V is TRBV11-2 and J is TRBJ1-1, with 8 bases lining up with TRBD1. Trimming cost V 1 base and J 6 bases; bases outside gene matches: 13. In germline, CDR1 is SGHAT, CDR2 FQNNGV. The CDR3 covers 17 residues.

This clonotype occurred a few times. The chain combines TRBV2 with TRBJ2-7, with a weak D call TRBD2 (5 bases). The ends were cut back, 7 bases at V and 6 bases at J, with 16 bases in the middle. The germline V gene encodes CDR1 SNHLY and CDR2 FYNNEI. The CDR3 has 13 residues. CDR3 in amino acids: CASILSSGLEQYF. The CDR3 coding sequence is TGTGCCAGCATCCTCTCGAGCGGCCTCGAGCAGTACTTC.

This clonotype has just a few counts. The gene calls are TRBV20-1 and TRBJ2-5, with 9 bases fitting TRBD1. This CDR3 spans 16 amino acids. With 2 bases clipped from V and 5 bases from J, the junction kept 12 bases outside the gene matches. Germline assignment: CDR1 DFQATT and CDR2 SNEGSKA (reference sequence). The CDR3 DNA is TGCAGTGCTAGACCAGCCCACGGACAGGGGCTGGAGACCCAGTACTTC. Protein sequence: CSARPAHGQGLETQYF.

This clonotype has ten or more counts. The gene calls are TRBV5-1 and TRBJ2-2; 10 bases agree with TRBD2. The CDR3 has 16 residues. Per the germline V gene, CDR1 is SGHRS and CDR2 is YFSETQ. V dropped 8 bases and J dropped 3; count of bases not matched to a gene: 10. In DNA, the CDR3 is TGCGCCAGGCTACCCCGGACTAGCGGATACACCGGGGAGCTGTTTTTT. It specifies CARLPRTSGYTGELFF.

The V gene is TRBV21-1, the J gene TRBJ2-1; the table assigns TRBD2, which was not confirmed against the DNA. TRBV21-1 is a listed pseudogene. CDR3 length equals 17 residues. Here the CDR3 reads CASRGLWLAGVDNEQFF. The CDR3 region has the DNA TGTGCCAGCAGGGGGCTGTGGCTAGCGGGAGTAGATAATGAGCAGTTCTTC.

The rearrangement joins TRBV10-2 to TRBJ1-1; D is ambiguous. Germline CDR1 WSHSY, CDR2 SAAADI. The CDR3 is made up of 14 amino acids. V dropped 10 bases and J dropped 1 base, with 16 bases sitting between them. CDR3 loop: CATTTGSRNTEAFF. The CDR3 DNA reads TGCGCCACCACGACGGGCAGCAGGAACACTGAAGCTTTCTTT.

CDR3 region: CASSTQRGQETQYF. CDR3 in DNA: TGTGCCAGCAGCACCCAGCGGGGTCAAGAGACCCAGTACTTC. This chain joins TRBV7-7 and TRBJ2-5; 7 nucleotides match TRBD2. The CDR3 runs to 14 residues. Germline assignment: CDR1 SSHAT and CDR2 FNYEAQ (reference sequence). With 5 bases clipped from V and 2 bases from J, the junction kept 5 bases outside the gene matches.

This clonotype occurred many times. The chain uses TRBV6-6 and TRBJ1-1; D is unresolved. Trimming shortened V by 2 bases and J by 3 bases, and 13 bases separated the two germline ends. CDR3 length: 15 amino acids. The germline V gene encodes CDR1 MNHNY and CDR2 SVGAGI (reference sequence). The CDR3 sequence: CASSYLSLQYTEAFF. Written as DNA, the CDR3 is TGTGCCAGCAGTTACCTTTCGCTACAGTACACTGAAGCTTTCTTT.

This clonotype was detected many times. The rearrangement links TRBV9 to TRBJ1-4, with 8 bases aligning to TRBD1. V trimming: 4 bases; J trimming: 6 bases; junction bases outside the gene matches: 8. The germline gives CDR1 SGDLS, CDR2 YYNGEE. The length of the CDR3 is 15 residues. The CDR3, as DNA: TGTGCCAGCAGCCTACGGACAGGGATTTATGAAAAACTGTTTTTT. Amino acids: CASSLRTGIYEKLFF.

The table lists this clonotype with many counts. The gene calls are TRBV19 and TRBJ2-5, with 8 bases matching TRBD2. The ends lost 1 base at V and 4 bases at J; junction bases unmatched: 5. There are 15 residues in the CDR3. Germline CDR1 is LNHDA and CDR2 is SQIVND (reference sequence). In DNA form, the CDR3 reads TGTGCCAGTAGTATAGGAGCGCTAGCGGGAGAGACCCAGTACTTC. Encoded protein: CASSIGALAGETQYF.